What follows is one T cell receptor beta chain and its context. Combining a sample-barcoded 5' primer with a J-beta primer mix, a second PCR ran for about 7 to 11 cycles. TCRdb reprocessed the 5' RACE reads with MiXCR, giving one entry per CDR3 protein. The sample consists of roughly 900,000 distinct CDR3 sequences, around 46% of them appearing once. The sample belongs to a study of blood T cells in healthy people across ages. Unmatched junction bases numbered 10, after V lost 7 bases and J lost 5 bases. The CDR3 consists of 15 residues. Germline CDR1 reads MDHEN; CDR2 reads SYDVKM. The gene calls are TRBV28 and TRBJ2-3, with 9 bases that match TRBD1. Sequencing was performed on blood. The clonotype comes from a man aged 30 to 45 in good health. CDR3 protein: CASISTGQGGDTQYF. The CDR3 bases are TGTGCCAGCATCTCTACGGGACAGGGTGGAGATACGCAGTATTTT.